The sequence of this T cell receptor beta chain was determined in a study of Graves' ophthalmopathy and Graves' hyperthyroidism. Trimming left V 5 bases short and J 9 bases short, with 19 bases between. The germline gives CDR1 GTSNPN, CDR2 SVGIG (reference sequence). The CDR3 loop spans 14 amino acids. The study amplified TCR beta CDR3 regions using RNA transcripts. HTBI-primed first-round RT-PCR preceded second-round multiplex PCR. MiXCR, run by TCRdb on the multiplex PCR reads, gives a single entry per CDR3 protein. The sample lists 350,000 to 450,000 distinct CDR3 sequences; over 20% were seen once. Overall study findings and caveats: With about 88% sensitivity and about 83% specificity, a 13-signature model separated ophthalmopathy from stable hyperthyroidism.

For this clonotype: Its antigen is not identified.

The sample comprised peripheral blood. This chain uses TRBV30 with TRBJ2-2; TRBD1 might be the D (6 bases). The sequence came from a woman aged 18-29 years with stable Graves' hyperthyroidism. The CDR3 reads CAWGTGQGLWELFF. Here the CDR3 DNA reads TGTGCCTGGGGAACGGGCCAGGGGCTCTGGGAGCTGTTTTTT.